The T cell receptor (beta chain) under discussion was sequenced for a study of shared clonotypes between healthy human individuals. Genomic DNA belonging to each subset was distributed in equal measure over several immunoSEQ plates. TCRdb's table, derived via immunoSEQ multiplex PCR, lists solely in-frame clones and lacks some. Of roughly 2.2 million clones listed, more than 80% are singletons. V lost 4 bases and J 2 bases, leaving 19 bases between the germline ends. The CDR3 length is 17 residues. Germline V gene sequence: CDR1 SGDLS, CDR2 YYNGEE. Study-level points and caveats: Clonotypes shared by all four sorted-subset donors had higher generation probabilities than non-shared clonotypes. Despite large depth, sorted-subset datasets appeared incompletely sequenced.

Worth noting for this clone: Its specificity is unknown.

The origin of this receptor is a young man in good health. Some clones in this sample may be carry-over from other donors' samples. This rearrangement joins TRBV9 to TRBJ2-4, with D perhaps TRBD1 (6 bases). Specimen: naive CD4+ T cells from PBMCs. Documented subset: CD45RA+ positively selected. For the CDR3, the DNA is TGTGCCAGCAGCCCTAGGTCGTTGGGGGCCACCAAAAACATTCAGTACTTC. Encoded protein: CASSPRSLGATKNIQYF.